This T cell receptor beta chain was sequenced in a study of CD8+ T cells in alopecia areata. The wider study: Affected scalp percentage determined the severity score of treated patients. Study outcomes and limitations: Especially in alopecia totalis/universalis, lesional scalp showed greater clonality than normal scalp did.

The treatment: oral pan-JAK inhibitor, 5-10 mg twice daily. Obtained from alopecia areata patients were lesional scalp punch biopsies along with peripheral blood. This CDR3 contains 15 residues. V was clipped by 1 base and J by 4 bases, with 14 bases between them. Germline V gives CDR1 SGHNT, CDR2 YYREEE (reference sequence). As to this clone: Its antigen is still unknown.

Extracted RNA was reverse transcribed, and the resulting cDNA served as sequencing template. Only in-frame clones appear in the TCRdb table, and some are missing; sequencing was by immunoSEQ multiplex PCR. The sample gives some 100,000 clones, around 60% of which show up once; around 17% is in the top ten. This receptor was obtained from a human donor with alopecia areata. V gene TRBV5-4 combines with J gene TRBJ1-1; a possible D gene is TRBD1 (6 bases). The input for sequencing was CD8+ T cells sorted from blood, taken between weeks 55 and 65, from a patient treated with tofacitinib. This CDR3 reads CASSLNRGTSTEAFF. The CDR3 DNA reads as TGTGCCAGCAGCTTGAATAGGGGGACGAGCACTGAAGCTTTCTTT.